The 11 T cell receptor beta chains reported below all come from one sample, sequenced in a study of spatial heterogeneity in lung cancer. MiXCR, applied by TCRdb to the 5' RACE reads, yields one record per CDR3 protein. The sample carries approximately 44,000 distinct CDR3 sequences, roughly 13% recorded once. Described time point: sample taken at primary tumor resection. The study sequenced unsorted whole RNA from tumor, nontumor lung or frozen PBMC. Specimen: PBMCs, collected at surgery. The origin of the receptors is a male donor with early-stage non-small cell lung cancer.

This clonotype was recorded at least ten times. The J gene is TRBJ1-6, the V gene TRBV6-5; D is undetermined. Germline V gene sequence: CDR1 MNHEY, CDR2 SVGAGI. V was cut by 6 bases and J by 11 bases, with 14 bases left in between. The CDR3 has 13 amino acids. This CDR3 reads CASSLGIFTPLHF. The DNA of the CDR3 is TGTGCCAGCAGCCTGGGGATCTTCACACCCCTCCACTTT.

This chain uses TRBV28 with TRBJ2-7, with 10 bases identical to TRBD1. Looked up from germline, CDR1 is MDHEN and CDR2 is SYDVKM. With 5 bases clipped from V and 5 bases from J, the junction kept 9 bases outside the gene matches. This CDR3 region has 15 residues. The CDR3 DNA follows: TGTGCCAGCAGTCGCCCCGGGACAGGGGTCAACGAGCAGTACTTC. Its protein product is CASSRPGTGVNEQYF.

This clonotype turned up a few times. This chain joins TRBV6-5 and TRBJ2-7, with TRBD1 as a possible D gene (6 bases). V was pared by 5 bases and J by 2 bases, with 13 bases between. Germline CDR1 reads MNHEY; CDR2 reads SVGAGI. The CDR3 covers 14 residues. CDR3 residues: CASSRTARPYEQYF. The DNA for the CDR3 is TGTGCCAGCAGTAGGACAGCCAGGCCCTACGAGCAGTACTTC.

This clonotype was counted many times. V usage is TRBV5-6 and J usage is TRBJ2-6; a possible D gene is TRBD1 (6 bases). The V gene lost 3 bases and the J gene lost 0 bases, with 10 bases spanning the gap. Germline V gene lookup returns CDR1 SGHDT and CDR2 YYEEEE. There are 16 residues in the CDR3. In DNA, the CDR3 is TGTGCCAGCAGCTGGGGGCTGGGCTCTGGGGCCAACGTCCTGACTTTC. It codes for CASSWGLGSGANVLTF.

In its sample, this clonotype was seen many times. The chain uses TRBV20-1 and TRBJ1-4; D may be TRBD1 (5 bases). CDR3 length: 13 amino acids. V gave up 3 bases and J gave up 6 bases, with 11 bases separating them. Germline V gene data show CDR1 as DFQATT and CDR2 as SNEGSKA (reference sequence). CDR3 bases: TGCAGTGCTAGTCCCCGGGGGGATGAAAAACTGTTTTTT. Translation: CSASPRGDEKLFF.

The rearrangement joins TRBV20-1 to TRBJ2-7; D is unclear. Germline V gene data show CDR1 as DFQATT and CDR2 as SNEGSKA (reference sequence). Deletions cut 4 bases from V and 7 bases from J, with 17 bases between. The CDR3 has 13 amino acids. CDR3 loop: CSAIFLPFGEQYF. CDR3 nucleotide sequence: TGCAGTGCTATCTTTTTGCCGTTCGGGGAGCAGTACTTC.

This clonotype came up a few times. V gene TRBV29-1 combines with J gene TRBJ2-4; 14 bases align to TRBD2. The CDR3 runs 17 residues. V dropped 7 bases and J dropped 3; count of bases not matched to a gene: 11. Germline CDR1 SQVTM, CDR2 ANQGSEA. In nucleotides, the CDR3 is TGCAGCGCCCGACTAGCGGGAGGGCCGCTGGACAAAAACATTCAGTACTTC. This encodes CSARLAGGPLDKNIQYF. The full variable domain, with the rest looked up from reference TRBV29-1 and TRBJ2-4, is SAVISQKPSRDICQRGTSLTIQCQVDSQVTMMFWYRQQPGQSLTLIATANQGSEATYESGFVIDKFPISRPNLTFSTLTVSNMSPEDSSIYLCSARLAGGPLDKNIQYFGAGTRLSVL.

As to this clonotype: A read error may account for a junction end that differs from germline. This chain joins TRBV20-1 and TRBJ1-6; tentatively, D is TRBD1 (6 bases). CDR1 is DFQATT and CDR2 is SNEGSKA in the germline V gene (reference sequence). The CDR3 consists of 13 residues. Here the CDR3 reads CSAPQGNGSPLHF. The DNA of the CDR3 is TGTAGTGCTCCGCAGGGGAACGGTTCACCCCTCCACTTT.

The chain has TRBV29-1 and TRBJ1-2; 9 bases align to TRBD1. With 5 bases clipped from V and 5 bases from J, the junction kept 3 bases outside the gene matches. The germline CDR1 and CDR2 sequences are SQVTM and ANQGSEA. This CDR3 is built from 12 residues. This chain's CDR3 is CSVSTGGYGYTF. In nucleotides, the CDR3 is TGCAGCGTTTCGACAGGGGGGTATGGCTACACCTTC. The variable domain in full, with the rest retrieved from reference TRBV29-1 and TRBJ1-2, is SAVISQKPSRDICQRGTSLTIQCQVDSQVTMMFWYRQQPGQSLTLIATANQGSEATYESGFVIDKFPISRPNLTFSTLTVSNMSPEDSSIYLCSVSTGGYGYTFGSGTRLTVV.

The V and J genes are TRBV14 and TRBJ1-1; tentatively, D is TRBD1 (6 bases). Trimming removed 0 bases at V and 0 bases at J, with 14 bases between. The germline gives CDR1 SGHDN, CDR2 FVKESK. The CDR3 is 17 amino acids. CDR3 residues: CASSQEYWTDVNTEAFF. As DNA, the CDR3 is TGTGCCAGCAGCCAAGAATATTGGACAGACGTGAACACTGAAGCTTTCTTT.

The chain links TRBV7-9 to TRBJ1-4, with D possibly TRBD1 on 5 matching bases. Germline lookup yields CDR1 SEHNR and CDR2 FQNEAQ (reference sequence). V lost 2 bases, J lost 8 bases, and 9 bases lay in between. This CDR3 region has 13 residues. CDR3 sequence (DNA): TGTGCCAGCAGCTTAAACGGGGCAGAAAAACTGTTTTTT. It codes for CASSLNGAEKLFF.